A single sample is the source of the 16 T cell receptor beta chains below, sequenced in a study of blood T cells in healthy people across ages (dated by TCRdb to between 2014 and 2016). The library was obtained by 5' RACE. Instrument used: Illumina HiSeq 2500. The second PCR ran for roughly 7 to 11 cycles and used a J-beta primer mix along with a sample-barcoded 5' primer. TCRdb itself trimmed the public reads at Q25 with fastp, ran MiXCR and retained productive beta chains. Entries that share a CDR3 protein sequence are merged under the most common genes and DNA. The sample records roughly 720,000 distinct CDR3 sequences, approximately 55% of which are singletons. Around 40% of the sample belongs to the ten largest clones. What was sequenced was blood. Receptor source: a man aged 80 or over in good health.

The rearrangement links TRBV29-1 to TRBJ1-5, with 9 bases fitting TRBD1. V shed 7 bases and J 5 bases; nucleotides not matched to a gene: 6. This CDR3 has 13 residues. Germline CDR1 reads SQVTM; CDR2 reads ANQGSEA. This chain's CDR3 is CSGAGTGYQPQHF. In DNA, the CDR3 is TGCAGCGGGGCCGGGACAGGGTATCAGCCCCAGCATTTT. Together with reference TRBV29-1 and TRBJ1-5, the CDR3 gives the full variable domain: SAVISQKPSRDICQRGTSLTIQCQVDSQVTMMFWYRQQPGQSLTLIATANQGSEATYESGFVIDKFPISRPNLTFSTLTVSNMSPEDSSIYLCSGAGTGYQPQHFGDGTRLSIL.

J is TRBJ2-1 and V is TRBV20-1; 7 bases match TRBD1. Per germline, CDR1 DFQATT and CDR2 SNEGSKA (reference sequence). This CDR3 has 15 amino acids. The V gene end was trimmed by 1 base and the J gene end by 6 bases; junction bases not matched to a gene: 9. CDR3 DNA sequence: TGCAGTGCTAGAGTGGACAGGTTAGCCCCCAATGAGCAGTTCTTC. This gives the protein CSARVDRLAPNEQFF.

Points on this clonotype: At one of its ends the junction is not consistent with the germline gene, which may arise from a read error. The chain combines TRBV12-3 or TRBV12-4 with TRBJ1-1, with D perhaps TRBD1 (6 bases). The CDR3 is made up of 14 amino acids. The CDR3: CAGSFGRGYTEAFF. The CDR3 coding sequence is TGTGCCGGCAGTTTTGGCAGGGGTTACACTGAAGCTTTCTTT.

The chain is built from TRBV5-1 and TRBJ1-2; D may be TRBD1 (6 bases). Trimming took off 0 bases at V and 2 bases at J, with 17 bases between the two ends. Looked up from germline, CDR1 is SGHRS and CDR2 is YFSETQ. There are 17 residues in the CDR3. The CDR3 DNA follows: TGCGCCAGCAGCTTGGTATTTAGGGGGGACTCCAACTATGGCTACACCTTC. Translated: CASSLVFRGDSNYGYTF.

This clonotype was seen ten or more times. V gene TRBV7-2 combines with J gene TRBJ2-3; D uncertain. Trimming stripped 1 base from V and 14 bases from J, with 19 bases between. From germline, CDR1 is SGHTA and CDR2 FQGNSA. There are 14 residues in the CDR3. CDR3 coding DNA: TGTGCCAGCAGCTTAGGGGCCAGATACAGATACGCGTATTTT. Its protein product is CASSLGARYRYAYF.

This clonotype is a singleton in its sample. One end of the junction does not line up with germline, which may come from a read error. The chain recombines TRBV12-3 or TRBV12-4 with TRBJ2-6; TRBD1 matches 11 bases. The CDR3 is 17 residues long. CDR3 sequence reads: CASSTGQGAGGANVPTF. CDR3 DNA sequence: TGTGCCAGCAGTACCGGACAGGGGGCGGGCGGGGCCAACGTCCCGACTTTC.

The chain combines TRBV9 with TRBJ2-1, with TRBD2 matching over 8 bases. Germline V gene sequence: CDR1 SGDLS, CDR2 YYNGEE. V shed 0 bases, J shed 11 bases, and the junction held 10 bases outside the gene matches. This CDR3 is built from 15 residues. Written as DNA, the CDR3 is TGTGCCAGCAGCGTAGGGGACGGGACTAGTAATCAGCAGTTCTTC. This codes for CASSVGDGTSNQQFF.

This clonotype has a single count. V and J are TRBV18 and TRBJ2-7, with 7 bases aligning to TRBD2. Germline trimming cut 3 bases from V and 6 bases from J; bases unmatched to any gene: 11. Germline V CDR1 and CDR2: KGHSH, LQKENI. The CDR3 length is 15 residues. The CDR3 spells CASSPRGGASCEQYF. The CDR3, as DNA: TGTGCCAGCTCACCCCGGGGAGGGGCGAGCTGCGAGCAGTACTTC.

The V and J genes are TRBV16 and TRBJ2-7; 12 bases agree with TRBD1. Germline assignment: CDR1 KGHSY and CDR2 FQNENV. V gave up 3 bases and J gave up 5 bases; unmatched junction bases: 2. The CDR3 spans 14 residues. Here the CDR3 reads CASSQGDRGHEQYF. CDR3 DNA sequence: TGTGCCAGCAGCCAGGGGGACAGGGGGCACGAGCAGTACTTC.

V usage is TRBV20-1 and J usage is TRBJ2-1, with TRBD2 matching 14 bases. This CDR3 spans 16 amino acids. After removal of 3 bases from V and 4 bases from J, the junction contained 5 bases not matched to a gene. Germline CDR1 DFQATT, CDR2 SNEGSKA (reference sequence). CDR3 protein: CSARTSGRARYNEQFF. DNA for the CDR3: TGCAGTGCTAGGACTAGCGGGAGGGCCAGGTACAATGAGCAGTTCTTC.

The chain employs TRBV6-1 and TRBJ2-2, with unresolved D. The length of the CDR3 is 13 residues. Trimming stripped 1 base from V and 7 bases from J, with 7 bases between. CDR1 is MNHNS and CDR2 is SASEGT in the germline V gene. CDR3 in DNA: TGTGCCAGCAGTGAAGTTAGAGGCGGGGAGCTGTTTTTT. This codes for CASSEVRGGELFF.

The rearrangement links TRBV20-1 to TRBJ2-1; TRBD2 agrees at 14 bases. The CDR3 is 13 residues long. CDR1 DFQATT and CDR2 SNEGSKA come from the germline V gene (reference sequence). The CDR3 loop is CSPTSGRAGEQFF. The DNA for the CDR3 is TGCAGCCCGACTAGCGGGAGGGCGGGGGAGCAGTTCTTC.

The CDR3 DNA reads TGCAGTGCTGCAGGGACTAGCGGGATAGAGACCCAGTACTTC. Translation: CSAAGTSGIETQYF. The chain carries TRBV20-1 and TRBJ2-5; 13 bases map to TRBD2. Germline CDR1 is DFQATT and CDR2 is SNEGSKA (reference sequence). The CDR3 is 14 residues long. V gave up 5 bases and J gave up 4 bases; unmatched junction bases: 4.

This clonotype showed up just a few times. The chain couples TRBV6-5 to TRBJ1-2, with D unresolved. CDR3 length: 10 amino acids. The V end lost 9 bases, the J end lost 7 bases, and 9 bases lay between the germline ends. Per germline, CDR1 MNHEY and CDR2 SVGAGI. The CDR3 spells CASVVIGYTF. The CDR3 DNA is TGTGCCAGTGTCGTTATTGGCTACACCTTC.

This clonotype has a count of ten or more. The rearrangement links TRBV6-7 to TRBJ2-1; D might be TRBD1 (7 bases). TRBV6-7 carries the ORF label, with uncertain function. The CDR3 is made up of 15 amino acids. Trimming cost V 10 bases and J 5 bases, with 21 bases left between them. The DNA of the CDR3 is TGTGCCACCCCTAAGGGGGCGGGACCCCACAATGAGCAGTTCTTC. Protein: CATPKGAGPHNEQFF.

J is TRBJ2-6 and V is TRBV28, with a possible D match to TRBD1 (5 bases). CDR1 and CDR2 from the germline V gene are MDHEN and SYDVKM. The CDR3 is made up of 17 amino acids. V was cut by 4 bases and J by 3 bases, with 16 bases left in between. The CDR3, as DNA: TGTGCCAGCAGTTCGTATTCACAGGTCCATGGGGCCAACGTCCTGACTTTC. This gives the protein CASSSYSQVHGANVLTF.